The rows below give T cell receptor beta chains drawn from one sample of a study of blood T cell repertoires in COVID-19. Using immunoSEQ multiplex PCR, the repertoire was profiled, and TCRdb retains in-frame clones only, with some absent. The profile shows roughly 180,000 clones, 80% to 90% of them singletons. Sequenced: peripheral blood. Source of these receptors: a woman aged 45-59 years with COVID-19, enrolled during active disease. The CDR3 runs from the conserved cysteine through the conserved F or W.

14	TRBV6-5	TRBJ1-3	CASSLRTGGNTIYF
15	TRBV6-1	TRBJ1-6	CASSEGLTYNSPLHF
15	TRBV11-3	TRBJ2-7	CASSLDAAGRREQYF
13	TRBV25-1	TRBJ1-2	CASSDRGALGYTF
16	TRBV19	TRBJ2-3	CASSMRLAGGPDTQYF
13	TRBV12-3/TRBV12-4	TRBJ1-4	CASKQATNEKLFF
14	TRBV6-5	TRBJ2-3	CASSFSGATDTQYF
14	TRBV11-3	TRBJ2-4	CASSSVRQGDIQYF
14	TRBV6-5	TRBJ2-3	CASRTGAGTDTQYF
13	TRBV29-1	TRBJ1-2	CSVRDIANYGYTF
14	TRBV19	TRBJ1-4	CASSYGTANEKLFF
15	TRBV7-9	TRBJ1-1	CASRDQGNWDTEAFF
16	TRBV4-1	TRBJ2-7	CASSQDSAGGVYEQYF
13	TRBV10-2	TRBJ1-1	CASSESRNTEAFF